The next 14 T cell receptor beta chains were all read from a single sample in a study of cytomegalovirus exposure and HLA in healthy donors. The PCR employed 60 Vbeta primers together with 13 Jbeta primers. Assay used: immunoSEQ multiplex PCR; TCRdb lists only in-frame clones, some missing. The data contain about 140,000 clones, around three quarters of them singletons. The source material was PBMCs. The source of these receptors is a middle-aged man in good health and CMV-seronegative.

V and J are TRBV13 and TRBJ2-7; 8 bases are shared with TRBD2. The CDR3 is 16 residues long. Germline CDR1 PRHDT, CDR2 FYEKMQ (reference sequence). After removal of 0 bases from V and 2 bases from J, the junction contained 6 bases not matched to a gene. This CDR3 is CASSLGGLALTYEQYF. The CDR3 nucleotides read TGTGCCAGCAGCTTAGGAGGACTAGCTTTGACCTACGAGCAGTACTTC.

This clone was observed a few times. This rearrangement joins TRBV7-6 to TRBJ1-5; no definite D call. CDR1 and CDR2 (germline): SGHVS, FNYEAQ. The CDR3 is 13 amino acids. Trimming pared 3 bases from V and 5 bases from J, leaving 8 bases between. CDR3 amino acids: CASSLSVDQPQHF. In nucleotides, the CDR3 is TGTGCCAGCAGCTTGAGTGTCGATCAGCCCCAGCATTTT.

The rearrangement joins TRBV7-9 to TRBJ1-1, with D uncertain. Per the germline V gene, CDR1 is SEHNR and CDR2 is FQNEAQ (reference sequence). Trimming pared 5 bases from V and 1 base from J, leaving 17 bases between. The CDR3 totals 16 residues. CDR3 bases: TGTGCCAGCAGCCCGCCTTATGGGCACTCGAACACTGAAGCTTTCTTT. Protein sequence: CASSPPYGHSNTEAFF.

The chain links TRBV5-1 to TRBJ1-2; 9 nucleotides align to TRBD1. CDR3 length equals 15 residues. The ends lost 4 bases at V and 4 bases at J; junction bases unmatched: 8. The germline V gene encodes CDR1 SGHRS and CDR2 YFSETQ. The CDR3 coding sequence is TGCGCCAGCAGCACGGGACAGGGCCCAGTCTATGGCTACACCTTC. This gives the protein CASSTGQGPVYGYTF. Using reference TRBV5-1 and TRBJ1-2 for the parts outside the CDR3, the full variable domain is KAGVTQTPRYLIKTRGQQVTLSCSPISGHRSVSWYQQTPGQGLQFLFEYFSETQRNKGNFPGRFSGRQFSNSRSEMNVSTLELGDSALYLCASSTGQGPVYGYTFGSGTRLTVV.

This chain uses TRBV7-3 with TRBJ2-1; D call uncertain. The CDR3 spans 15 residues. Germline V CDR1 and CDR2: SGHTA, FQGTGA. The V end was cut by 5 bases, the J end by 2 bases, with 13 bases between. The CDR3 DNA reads TGTGCCAGCAGCACCGACACCCACCCCTACAATGAGCAGTTCTTC. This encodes CASSTDTHPYNEQFF.

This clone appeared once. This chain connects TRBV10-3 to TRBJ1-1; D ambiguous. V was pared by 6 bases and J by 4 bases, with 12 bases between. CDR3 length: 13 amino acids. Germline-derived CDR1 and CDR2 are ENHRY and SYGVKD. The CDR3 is CAIRSAGSTEAFF. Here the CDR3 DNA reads TGTGCCATCAGGAGCGCGGGGAGCACTGAAGCTTTCTTT.

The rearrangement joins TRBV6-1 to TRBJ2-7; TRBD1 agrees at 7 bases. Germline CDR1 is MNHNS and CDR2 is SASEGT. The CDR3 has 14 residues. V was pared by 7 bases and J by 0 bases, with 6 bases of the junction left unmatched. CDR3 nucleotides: TGTGCCAGCAATAAGGACAGGAGCTCCTACGAGCAGTACTTC. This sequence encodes CASNKDRSSYEQYF.

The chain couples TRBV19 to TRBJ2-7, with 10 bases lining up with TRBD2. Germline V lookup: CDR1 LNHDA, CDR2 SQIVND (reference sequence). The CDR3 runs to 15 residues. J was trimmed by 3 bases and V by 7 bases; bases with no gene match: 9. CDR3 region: CASKASGGLNYEQYF. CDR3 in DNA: TGTGCCAGTAAGGCTAGCGGGGGATTAAACTACGAGCAGTACTTC.

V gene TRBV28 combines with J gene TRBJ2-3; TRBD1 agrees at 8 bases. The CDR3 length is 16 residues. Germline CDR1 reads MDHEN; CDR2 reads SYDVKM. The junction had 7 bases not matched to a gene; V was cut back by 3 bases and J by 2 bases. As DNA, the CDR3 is TGTGCCAGCAGTTTGCCCGGGCAGGGGGCCACAGATACGCAGTATTTT. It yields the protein CASSLPGQGATDTQYF.

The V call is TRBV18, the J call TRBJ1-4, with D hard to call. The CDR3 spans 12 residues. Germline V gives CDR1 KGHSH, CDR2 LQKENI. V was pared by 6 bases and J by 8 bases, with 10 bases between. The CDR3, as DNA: TGTGCCAGCTCCCGGGCGGGGGAAAAACTGTTTTTT. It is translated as CASSRAGEKLFF.

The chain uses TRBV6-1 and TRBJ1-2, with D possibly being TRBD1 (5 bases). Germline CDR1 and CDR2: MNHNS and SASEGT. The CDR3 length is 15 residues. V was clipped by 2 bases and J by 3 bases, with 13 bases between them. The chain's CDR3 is CASSELGGAYYGYTF. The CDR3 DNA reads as TGTGCCAGCAGTGAATTGGGAGGGGCATACTATGGCTACACCTTC.

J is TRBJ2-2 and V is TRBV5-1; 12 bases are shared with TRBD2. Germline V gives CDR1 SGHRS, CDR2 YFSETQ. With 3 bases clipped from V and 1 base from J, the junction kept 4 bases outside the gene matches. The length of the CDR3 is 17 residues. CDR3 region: CASSYPTSGGNTGELFF. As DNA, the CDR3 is TGCGCCAGCAGCTACCCGACTAGCGGGGGGAACACCGGGGAGCTGTTTTTT.

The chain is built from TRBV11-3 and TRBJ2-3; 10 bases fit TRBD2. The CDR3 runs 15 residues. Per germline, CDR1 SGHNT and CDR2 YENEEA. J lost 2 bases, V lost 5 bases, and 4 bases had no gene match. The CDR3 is CASSPGLAATDTQYF. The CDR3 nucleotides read TGTGCCAGCAGCCCTGGACTAGCGGCCACAGATACGCAGTATTTT.

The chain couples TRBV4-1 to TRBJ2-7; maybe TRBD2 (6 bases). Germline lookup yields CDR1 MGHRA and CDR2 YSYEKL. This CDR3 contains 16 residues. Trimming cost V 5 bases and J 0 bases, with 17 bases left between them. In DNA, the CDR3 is TGCGCCAGCAGCGGCGGTCTAGCGAGAAGCTCCTACGAGCAGTACTTC. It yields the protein CASSGGLARSSYEQYF.